The 20 T cell receptor beta chains in this list originate from one sample, sequenced in a study of Ad26.COV2.S vaccination and SARS-CoV-2 variants. The method was immunoSEQ multiplex PCR; TCRdb's version includes in-frame clones alone and lacks a portion of them. The repertoire holds about 680,000 clones, with about 89% as singletons. This sample's treatment: around 19 received Ad26.COV2.S at low or high dose, single or two shots; about 5 received placebo; per-sample allocation not given. Vaccine and placebo recipients were sampled on day 63 after the first injection. The specimen was peripheral blood, collected in a trial of Ad26.COV2.S vaccine versus placebo. These receptors were collected from a person between 18 and 59 years old who received the Ad26.COV2.S COVID-19 vaccine or a placebo.

In this sample, this clone turned up a few times. The same CDR3 also results from other DNA sequences found in this sample. The CDR3 here is CASSLGSEAFF. As DNA, the CDR3 is TGTGCCAGCAGTTTAGGGTCTGAAGCTTTCTTT. This chain links TRBV12-3 or TRBV12-4 with TRBJ1-1; D gene unclear. The germline V and J ends were trimmed by 1 base and 6 bases, with 3 bases remaining between them. The CDR3 sequence is 11 residues long.

The rearrangement uses TRBV15 and TRBJ1-3; D possibly corresponds to TRBD1 (6 bases). Germline CDR1 is LNHNV and CDR2 is YYDKDF (reference sequence). Trimming pared 0 bases from V and 7 bases from J, leaving 13 bases between. The CDR3 extends over 15 amino acids. The CDR3: CATSRDQDGGNTIYF. CDR3 DNA: TGTGCCACCAGCAGAGATCAGGACGGGGGCAACACCATATATTTT.

In this sample, this clone turned up a few times. The V call is TRBV6-6, the J call TRBJ2-7; 7 nucleotides align to TRBD2. The junction had 10 bases not matched to a gene; V was cut back by 0 bases and J by 5 bases. The CDR3 spans 16 residues. Germline V gives CDR1 MNHNY, CDR2 SVGAGI (reference sequence). This CDR3 is CASSYSNPGLFDEQYF. The CDR3 coding sequence is TGTGCCAGCAGTTACTCTAATCCGGGACTATTCGACGAGCAGTACTTC.

The V and J genes are TRBV11-2 and TRBJ1-5; D unresolved. The CDR3 spans 13 residues. The ends were cut back, 7 bases at V and 10 bases at J, with 17 bases in the middle. Germline CDR1 reads SGHAT; CDR2 reads FQNNGV. The CDR3 DNA is TGTGCCAGCACCGACACCCCGGCCAATCCCCAGCATTTT. This gives the protein CASTDTPANPQHF.

The CDR3: CATSDAGTGVGTQYF. CDR3 nucleotide sequence: TGTGCCACCAGTGACGCCGGGACAGGTGTAGGGACCCAGTACTTC. The rearrangement joins TRBV24-1 to TRBJ2-5, with 8 bases that match TRBD1. Germline CDR1 and CDR2: KGHDR and SFDVKD. This CDR3 region has 15 residues. V shed 4 bases and J 7 bases; nucleotides not matched to a gene: 10.

This chain uses TRBV18 with TRBJ2-1, with 13 positions matching TRBD2. The CDR3 is 19 residues long. Per germline, CDR1 KGHSH and CDR2 LQKENI. V was clipped by 1 base and J by 6 bases; unmatched bases: 12. This CDR3 is CASSPRLAGGSGGGNEQFF. The CDR3, as DNA: TGTGCCAGCTCACCACGACTAGCGGGGGGCTCCGGAGGGGGCAATGAGCAGTTCTTC.

The chain uses TRBV7-2 and TRBJ2-7; D is perhaps TRBD1 (6 bases). CDR1 is SGHTA and CDR2 is FQGNSA in the germline V gene. The CDR3 runs to 18 residues. Trimming pared 0 bases from V and 0 bases from J, leaving 18 bases between. CDR3 protein: CASSLATVGAGASYEQYF. The CDR3 nucleotides are TGTGCCAGCAGCTTAGCGACGGTCGGGGCAGGGGCCTCCTACGAGCAGTACTTC.

This clone was detected only once. The DNA of the CDR3 is TGTGCCAGTAGTCCACAGGGGATAGCGGGAGGTCCTTACCGTACTGGGGATACGCAGTATTTT. Amino acids: CASSPQGIAGGPYRTGDTQYF. V is TRBV19 and J is TRBJ2-3; 10 bases map to TRBD2. Per the germline V gene, CDR1 is LNHDA and CDR2 is SQIVND (reference sequence). V was clipped by 5 bases and J by 6 bases; unmatched bases: 26. This CDR3 contains 21 residues.

The table lists this clone with a few counts. The chain employs TRBV24-1 and TRBJ2-1; the match to TRBD1 covers 10 bases. The length of the CDR3 is 16 residues. Trimming at V came to 4 bases and at J to 5 bases, leaving 7 bases not matched to a gene. CDR1 and CDR2 from the germline V gene are KGHDR and SFDVKD. CDR3 loop: CATSDPGQGGHNEQFF. In nucleotides, the CDR3 is TGTGCCACCAGTGACCCTGGACAGGGGGGACACAATGAGCAGTTCTTC.

CDR3 protein: CASSRRTGGLFEQFF. CDR3 nucleotide sequence: TGCGCCAGCAGTCGGAGGACAGGGGGATTATTTGAGCAGTTCTTC. The gene calls are TRBV5-1 and TRBJ2-1; 10 nucleotides line up with TRBD1. The CDR3 length is 15 residues. CDR1 is SGHRS, CDR2 YFSETQ, per germline. The trim removed 5 bases at V and 9 bases at J, leaving 11 bases unmatched.

This clone appeared once. The rearrangement uses TRBV4-2 and TRBJ2-3, with D perhaps matching TRBD1 or TRBD2 (7 bases each). CDR3 size: 16 residues. Germline loops: CDR1 LGHNA, CDR2 YNFKEQ. Trimming cost V 3 bases and J 3 bases, with 16 bases left between them. The CDR3 reads CASSHPRGGETDTQYF. The DNA for the CDR3 is TGTGCCAGCAGCCATCCCAGGGGGGGCGAGACAGATACGCAGTATTTT.

This clone was observed once. The chain is built from TRBV7-9 and TRBJ1-6; a possible D gene is TRBD1 (5 bases). This CDR3 has 16 amino acids. Deletions cut 7 bases from V and 7 bases from J, with 20 bases between. From germline, CDR1 is SEHNR and CDR2 FQNEAQ (reference sequence). CDR3 in DNA: TGTGCCAGCAATTCCGGGTCGGGGCCTCTAAATTCACCCCTCCACTTT. This translates into CASNSGSGPLNSPLHF.

This clone was seen a few times. This rearrangement joins TRBV9 to TRBJ2-2, with TRBD1 as a possible D gene (5 bases). The CDR3 loop spans 16 amino acids. The germline V and J ends were trimmed by 5 bases and 5 bases, with 19 bases remaining between them. CDR1 SGDLS and CDR2 YYNGEE come from the germline V gene. CDR3 sequence reads: CASSLSTASVTGELFF. DNA for the CDR3: TGTGCCAGCAGTCTATCGACAGCTTCTGTGACCGGGGAGCTGTTTTTT.

This clone was seen once. CDR3 nucleotides: TGTGCCAGCAGCTACCAACGGGGTTCCTACGAGCAGTACTTC. Translation gives CASSYQRGSYEQYF. The chain employs TRBV7-2 and TRBJ2-7, with D possibly TRBD2 on 5 matching bases. CDR1 is SGHTA, CDR2 FQGNSA, per germline. The CDR3 length is 14 residues. V was cut by 4 bases and J by 1 base, with 11 bases left in between.

This chain joins TRBV12-3 or TRBV12-4 and TRBJ2-7; 9 bases line up with TRBD1. The J segment lost 5 bases and the V segment lost 8 bases, leaving 4 bases of the junction unmatched. This CDR3 comprises 12 residues. The CDR3 reads CASLDRGHEQYF. DNA for the CDR3: TGTGCCAGCCTGGACAGGGGACACGAGCAGTACTTC.

This rearrangement joins TRBV2 to TRBJ2-7, with D possibly being TRBD1 (5 bases). The CDR3 spans 13 residues. V lost 7 bases, J lost 3 bases, and 13 bases lay in between. Germline V gene lookup returns CDR1 SNHLY and CDR2 FYNNEI. The CDR3 coding sequence is TGTGCCAGCACACAGGCCTCATACTACGAGCAGTACTTC. Amino acid sequence: CASTQASYYEQYF. The whole variable domain, remainder taken from reference TRBV2 and TRBJ2-7, is EPEVTQTPSHQVTQMGQEVILRCVPISNHLYFYWYRQILGQKVEFLVSFYNNEISEKSEIFDDQFSVERPDGSNFTLKIRSTKLEDSAMYFCASTQASYYEQYFGPGTRLTVT.

The V gene is TRBV5-1, the J gene TRBJ2-5; no clear D. There are 11 residues in the CDR3. V lost 3 bases to trimming and J lost 5 bases, with 5 bases between them. Germline CDR1 SGHRS, CDR2 YFSETQ. CDR3 loop: CASSSHETQYF. Written as DNA, the CDR3 is TGCGCCAGCAGCTCCCACGAGACCCAGTACTTC.

The chain recombines TRBV11-2 with TRBJ2-7, with 10 bases that match TRBD1. The germline V gene has CDR1 SGHAT and CDR2 FQNNGV. CDR3 length: 14 residues. V lost 4 bases, J lost 2 bases, and 2 bases stayed unmatched. In DNA, the CDR3 is TGTGCCAGCAGCTACGGACAGGGGGCCTACGAGCAGTACTTC. Encoded protein: CASSYGQGAYEQYF.

V and J are TRBV7-2 and TRBJ1-2, with no clear D. Germline CDR1 is SGHTA and CDR2 is FQGNSA. This CDR3 contains 14 residues. V was trimmed by 5 bases and J by 4 bases, leaving 14 bases between them. The CDR3 loop is CASSPDLGSYGYTF. CDR3 in DNA: TGTGCCAGCAGCCCGGATCTCGGCAGCTATGGCTACACCTTC.

Note on this clone: Within the sample, other DNA sequences also encode this same CDR3. This sequence joins TRBV30 and TRBJ1-1; D is undetermined. Germline assignment: CDR1 GTSNPN and CDR2 SVGIG (reference sequence). This CDR3 is built from 12 residues. Trimming removed 3 bases at V and 1 base at J, with 6 bases between. The CDR3 nucleotides are TGTGCCTGGAGCGGAGGGAACACTGAAGCTTTCTTT. Encoded protein: CAWSGGNTEAFF.